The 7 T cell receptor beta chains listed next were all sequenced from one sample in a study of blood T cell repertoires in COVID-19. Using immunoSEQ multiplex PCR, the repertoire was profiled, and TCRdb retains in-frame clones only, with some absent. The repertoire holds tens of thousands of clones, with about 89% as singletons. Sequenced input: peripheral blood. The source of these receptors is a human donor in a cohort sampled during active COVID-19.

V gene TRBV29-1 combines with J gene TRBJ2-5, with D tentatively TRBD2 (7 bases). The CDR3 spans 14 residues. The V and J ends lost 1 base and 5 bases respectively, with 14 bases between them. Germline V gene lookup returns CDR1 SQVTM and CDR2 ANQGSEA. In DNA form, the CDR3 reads TGCAGCGTTGAAGTGGGGGCGGGAGATGAGACCCAGTACTTC. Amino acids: CSVEVGAGDETQYF. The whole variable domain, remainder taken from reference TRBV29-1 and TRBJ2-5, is SAVISQKPSRDICQRGTSLTIQCQVDSQVTMMFWYRQQPGQSLTLIATANQGSEATYESGFVIDKFPISRPNLTFSTLTVSNMSPEDSSIYLCSVEVGAGDETQYFGPGTRLLVL.

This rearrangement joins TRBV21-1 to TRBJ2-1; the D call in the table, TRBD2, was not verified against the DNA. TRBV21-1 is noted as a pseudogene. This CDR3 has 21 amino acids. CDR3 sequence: CASSKGDWVAGESSPYNEQFF. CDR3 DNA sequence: TGTGCCAGCAGCAAAGGTGATTGGGTAGCGGGAGAGAGCAGCCCCTACAATGAGCAGTTCTTC.

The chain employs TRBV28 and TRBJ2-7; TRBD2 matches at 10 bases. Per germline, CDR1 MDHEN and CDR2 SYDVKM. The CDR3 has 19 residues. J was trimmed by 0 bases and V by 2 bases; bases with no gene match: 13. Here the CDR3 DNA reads TGTGCCAGCAGTTTACGTCCGGGACTAGCGATCCTTCCCTCCTACGAGCAGTACTTC. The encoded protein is CASSLRPGLAILPSYEQYF.

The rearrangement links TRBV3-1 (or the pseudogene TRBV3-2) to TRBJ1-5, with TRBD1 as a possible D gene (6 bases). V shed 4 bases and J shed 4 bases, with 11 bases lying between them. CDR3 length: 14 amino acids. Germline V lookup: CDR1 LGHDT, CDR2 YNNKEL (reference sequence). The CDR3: CASSLGQINQPQHF. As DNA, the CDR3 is TGTGCCAGCAGCCTCGGACAGATAAATCAGCCCCAGCATTTT.

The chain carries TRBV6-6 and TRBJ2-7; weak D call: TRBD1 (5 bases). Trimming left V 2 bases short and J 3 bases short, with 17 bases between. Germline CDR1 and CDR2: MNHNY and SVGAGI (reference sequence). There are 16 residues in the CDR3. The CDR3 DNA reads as TGTGCCAGCAGTTACCCTCAAATAGCAGGGAACTACGAGCAGTACTTC. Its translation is CASSYPQIAGNYEQYF.

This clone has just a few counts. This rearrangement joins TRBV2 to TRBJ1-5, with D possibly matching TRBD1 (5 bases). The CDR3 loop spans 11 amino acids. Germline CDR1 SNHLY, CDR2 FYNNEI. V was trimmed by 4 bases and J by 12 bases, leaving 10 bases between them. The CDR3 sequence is CASSADRNQHF. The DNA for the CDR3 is TGTGCCAGCAGTGCCGACAGAAACCAGCATTTT.

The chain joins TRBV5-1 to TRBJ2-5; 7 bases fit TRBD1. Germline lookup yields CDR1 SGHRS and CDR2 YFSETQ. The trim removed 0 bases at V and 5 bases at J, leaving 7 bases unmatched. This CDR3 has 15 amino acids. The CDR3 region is CASSLGDSQRETQYF. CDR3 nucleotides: TGCGCCAGCAGCTTGGGGGACAGTCAAAGGGAGACCCAGTACTTC.